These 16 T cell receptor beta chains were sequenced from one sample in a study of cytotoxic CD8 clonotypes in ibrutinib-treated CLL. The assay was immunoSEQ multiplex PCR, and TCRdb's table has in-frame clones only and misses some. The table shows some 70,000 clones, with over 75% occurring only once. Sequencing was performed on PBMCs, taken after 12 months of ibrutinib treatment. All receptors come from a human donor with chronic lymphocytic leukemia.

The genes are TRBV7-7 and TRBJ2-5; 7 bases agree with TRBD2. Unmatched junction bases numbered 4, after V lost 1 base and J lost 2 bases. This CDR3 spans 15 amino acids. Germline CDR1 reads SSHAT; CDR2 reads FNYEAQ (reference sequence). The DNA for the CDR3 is TGTGCCAGCAGCTTAGTCGGCGGGAGACAAGAGACCCAGTACTTC. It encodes CASSLVGGRQETQYF.

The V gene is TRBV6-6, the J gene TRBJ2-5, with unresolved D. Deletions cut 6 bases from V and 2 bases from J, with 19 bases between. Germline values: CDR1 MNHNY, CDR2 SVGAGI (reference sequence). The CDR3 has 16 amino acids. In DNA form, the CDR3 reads TGTGCCAGCAGCCTCAATGCCGCGATCCAACAAGAGACCCAGTACTTC. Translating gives CASSLNAAIQQETQYF.

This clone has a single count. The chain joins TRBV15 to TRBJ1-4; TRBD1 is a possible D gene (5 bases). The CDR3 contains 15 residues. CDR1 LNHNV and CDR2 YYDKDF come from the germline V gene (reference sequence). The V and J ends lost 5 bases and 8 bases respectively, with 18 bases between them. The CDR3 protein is CATSRNRGVGEKLFF. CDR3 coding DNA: TGTGCCACCAGCCGCAACCGGGGGGTTGGAGAAAAACTGTTTTTT. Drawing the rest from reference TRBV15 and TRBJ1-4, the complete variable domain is DAMVIQNPRYQVTQFGKPVTLSCSQTLNHNVMYWYQQKSSQAPKLLFHYYDKDFNNEADTPDNFQSRRPNTSFCFLDIRSPGLGDTAMYLCATSRNRGVGEKLFFGSGTQLSVL.

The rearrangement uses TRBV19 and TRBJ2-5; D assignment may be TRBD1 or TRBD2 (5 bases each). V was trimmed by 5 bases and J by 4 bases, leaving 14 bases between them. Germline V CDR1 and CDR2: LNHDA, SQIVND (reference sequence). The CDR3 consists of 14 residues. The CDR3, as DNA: TGTGCCAGTAGTGGGACCTCTTGGGGAGAGACCCAGTACTTC. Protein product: CASSGTSWGETQYF.

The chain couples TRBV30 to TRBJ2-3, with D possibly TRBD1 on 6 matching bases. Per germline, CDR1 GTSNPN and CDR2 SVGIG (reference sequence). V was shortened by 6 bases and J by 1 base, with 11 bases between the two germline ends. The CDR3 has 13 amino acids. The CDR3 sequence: CACEGDGTDTQYF. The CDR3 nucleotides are TGTGCCTGTGAGGGGGACGGCACAGATACGCAGTATTTT.

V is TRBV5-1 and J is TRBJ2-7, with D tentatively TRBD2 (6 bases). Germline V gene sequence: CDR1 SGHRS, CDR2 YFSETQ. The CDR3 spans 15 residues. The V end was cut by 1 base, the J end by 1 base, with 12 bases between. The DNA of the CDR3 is TGCGCCAGCAGCTTGTTTCCGGGGGATTCCTACGAGCAGTACTTC. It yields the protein CASSLFPGDSYEQYF.

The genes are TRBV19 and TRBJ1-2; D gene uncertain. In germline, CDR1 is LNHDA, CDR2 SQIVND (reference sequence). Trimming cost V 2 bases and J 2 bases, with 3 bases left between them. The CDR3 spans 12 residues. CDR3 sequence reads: CASSIQNYGYTF. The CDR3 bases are TGTGCCAGTAGTATACAGAACTATGGCTACACCTTC.

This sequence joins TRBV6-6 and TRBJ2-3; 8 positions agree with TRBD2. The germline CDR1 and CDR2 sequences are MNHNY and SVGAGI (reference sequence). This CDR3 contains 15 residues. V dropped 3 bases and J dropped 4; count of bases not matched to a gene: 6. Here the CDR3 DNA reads TGTGCCAGCAGTTATCCCAGGCGGGAGGCAGATACGCAGTATTTT. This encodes CASSYPRREADTQYF.

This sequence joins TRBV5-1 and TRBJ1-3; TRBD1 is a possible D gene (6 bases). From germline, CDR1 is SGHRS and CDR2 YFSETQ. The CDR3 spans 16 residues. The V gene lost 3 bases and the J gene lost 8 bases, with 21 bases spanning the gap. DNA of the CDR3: TGCGCCAGCAGCTGGATGGGGGGGCCGACGCGGGACACCATATATTTT. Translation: CASSWMGGPTRDTIYF.

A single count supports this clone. The DNA of the CDR3 is TGTGCCAGCAGTGAATGGTTCAGGGGGCCCTATGGCTACACCTTC. Translated: CASSEWFRGPYGYTF. The chain employs TRBV6-1 and TRBJ1-2; 8 bases map to TRBD1. V was clipped by 2 bases and J by 4 bases; unmatched bases: 6. Per the germline V gene, CDR1 is MNHNS and CDR2 is SASEGT. CDR3 length equals 15 residues.

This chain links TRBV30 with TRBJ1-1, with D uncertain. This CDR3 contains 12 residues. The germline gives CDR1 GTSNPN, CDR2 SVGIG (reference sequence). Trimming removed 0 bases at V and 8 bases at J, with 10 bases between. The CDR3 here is CAWSVWSGEAFF. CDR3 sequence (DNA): TGTGCCTGGAGTGTATGGTCCGGCGAAGCTTTCTTT.

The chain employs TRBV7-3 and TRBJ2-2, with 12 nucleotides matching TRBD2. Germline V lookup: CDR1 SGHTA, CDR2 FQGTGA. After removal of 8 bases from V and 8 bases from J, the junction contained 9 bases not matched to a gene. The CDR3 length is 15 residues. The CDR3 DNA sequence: TGTGCCAGCTCTACGACTAGCGGGAGTGTGGGGGAGCTGTTTTTT. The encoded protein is CASSTTSGSVGELFF. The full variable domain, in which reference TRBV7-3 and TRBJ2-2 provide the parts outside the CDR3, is GAGVSQTPSNKVTEKGKYVELRCDPISGHTALYWYRQSLGQGPEFLIYFQGTGAADDSGLPNDRFFAVRPEGSVSTLKIQRTERGDSAVYLCASSTTSGSVGELFFGEGSRLTVL.

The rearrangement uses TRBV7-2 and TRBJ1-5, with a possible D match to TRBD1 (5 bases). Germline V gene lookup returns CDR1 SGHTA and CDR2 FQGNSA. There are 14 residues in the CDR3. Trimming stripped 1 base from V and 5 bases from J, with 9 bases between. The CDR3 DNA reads TGTGCCAGCAGCTTAGGGGGGATATATCAGCCCCAGCATTTT. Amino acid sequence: CASSLGGIYQPQHF.

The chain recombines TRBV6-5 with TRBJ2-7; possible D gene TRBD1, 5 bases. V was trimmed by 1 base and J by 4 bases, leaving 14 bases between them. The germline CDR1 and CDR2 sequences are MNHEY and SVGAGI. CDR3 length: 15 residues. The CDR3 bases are TGTGCCAGCAGTTACTTGCGGATAGGACAATACGAGCAGTACTTC. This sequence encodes CASSYLRIGQYEQYF.

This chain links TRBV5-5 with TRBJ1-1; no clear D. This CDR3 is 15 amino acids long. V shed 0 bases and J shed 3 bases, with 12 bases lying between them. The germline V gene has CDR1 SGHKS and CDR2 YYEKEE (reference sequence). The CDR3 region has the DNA TGTGCCAGCAGCTTGGGGCCGAGTGATTACACTGAAGCTTTCTTT. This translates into CASSLGPSDYTEAFF.

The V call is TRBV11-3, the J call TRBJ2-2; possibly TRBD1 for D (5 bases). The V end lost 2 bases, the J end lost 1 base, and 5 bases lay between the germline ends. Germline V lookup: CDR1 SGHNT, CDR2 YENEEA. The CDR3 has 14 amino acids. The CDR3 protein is CASSLRGNTGELFF. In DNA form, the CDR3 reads TGTGCCAGCAGCTTAAGGGGGAACACCGGGGAGCTGTTTTTT.